Presented here are 16 T cell receptor beta chains from one specimen sequenced in a study of blood T cell repertoires in COVID-19. Only in-frame clones appear in the TCRdb table, and some are missing; sequencing was by immunoSEQ multiplex PCR. The table has 63,000 or so clones, roughly 80% seen once. The sequencing sample was made of peripheral blood. The receptors originated from an elderly man with active COVID-19.

The J gene is TRBJ1-2, the V gene TRBV7-2; no clear D gene. CDR1 is SGHTA and CDR2 is FQGNSA in the germline V gene. The CDR3 loop spans 13 amino acids. V was cut by 3 bases and J by 8 bases, with 13 bases left in between. CDR3 nucleotides: TGTGCCAGCAGCTTCTCCGGGAATGGCGGCTACACCTTC. This codes for CASSFSGNGGYTF.

This clone has just one count. V gene TRBV5-4 combines with J gene TRBJ2-2, with 8 bases that match TRBD2. V lost 3 bases to trimming and J lost 2 bases; unmatched junction nucleotides: 6. CDR3 size: 16 residues. CDR1 SGHNT and CDR2 YYREEE come from the germline V gene (reference sequence). The chain's CDR3 is CASSSASGRNTGELFF. CDR3 bases: TGTGCCAGCAGCTCCGCAAGCGGGAGAAACACCGGGGAGCTGTTTTTT.

The CDR3 DNA follows: TGTGCCAGCAGTTTCGGGACAGGTCGAGCAGATACGCAGTATTTT. This gives the protein CASSFGTGRADTQYF. This rearrangement joins TRBV7-9 to TRBJ2-3; 8 nucleotides match TRBD1. This CDR3 comprises 15 residues. J was trimmed by 4 bases and V by 6 bases; bases with no gene match: 9. Germline assignment: CDR1 SEHNR and CDR2 FQNEAQ (reference sequence). Looking up the rest from reference TRBV7-9 and TRBJ2-3 gives the full variable domain: DTGVSQNPRHKITKRGQNVTFRCDPISEHNRLYWYRQTLGQGPEFLTYFQNEAQLEKSRLLSDRFSAERPKGSFSTLEIQRTEQGDSAMYLCASSFGTGRADTQYFGPGTRLTVL.

V usage is TRBV3-1 (or the pseudogene TRBV3-2) and J usage is TRBJ1-1; D may be TRBD1 (6 bases). The CDR3 runs to 14 residues. V was clipped by 4 bases and J by 1 base, with 10 bases between them. Germline CDR1 LGHDT, CDR2 YNNKEL (reference sequence). In DNA form, the CDR3 reads TGTGCCAGCAGCCTACAGACAGGGAACACTGAAGCTTTCTTT. This encodes CASSLQTGNTEAFF.

This clone was seen a single time. This chain uses TRBV7-2 with TRBJ2-3; D might be TRBD2 (5 bases). Germline assignment: CDR1 SGHTA and CDR2 FQGNSA. The CDR3 is made up of 15 amino acids. V was clipped by 5 bases and J by 1 base, with 13 bases between them. CDR3 amino acids: CASSLNTGGTDTQYF. The CDR3 nucleotides are TGTGCCAGCAGCCTAAATACCGGGGGCACAGATACGCAGTATTTT.

This sequence joins TRBV3-1 (or the pseudogene TRBV3-2) and TRBJ1-3, with 7 bases fitting TRBD1. V shed 5 bases, J shed 3 bases, and the junction held 13 bases outside the gene matches. Germline CDR1 LGHDT, CDR2 YNNKEL (reference sequence). This CDR3 has 17 amino acids. Here the CDR3 reads CASSEHGDSSFGNTIYF. The DNA for the CDR3 is TGTGCCAGCAGCGAGCACGGGGACAGCTCTTTTGGAAACACCATATATTTT.

The chain recombines TRBV19 with TRBJ1-5; TRBD1 might be the D (5 bases). The CDR3 length is 16 residues. The V end lost 5 bases, the J end lost 2 bases, and 16 bases lay between the germline ends. Germline-derived CDR1 and CDR2 are LNHDA and SQIVND (reference sequence). The CDR3 nucleotides are TGTGCCAGTAGTTCGGGGGTCTGGGCACGCAATCAGCCCCAGCATTTT. Its translation is CASSSGVWARNQPQHF. The full variable domain, completed using reference TRBV19 and TRBJ1-5, is DGGITQSPKYLFRKEGQNVTLSCEQNLNHDAMYWYRQDPGQGLRLIYYSQIVNDFQKGDIAEGYSVSREKKESFPLTVTSAQKNPTAFYLCASSSGVWARNQPQHFGDGTRLSIL.

The V call is TRBV19, the J call TRBJ1-2, with D perhaps TRBD1 (5 bases). This CDR3 has 15 amino acids. CDR1 is LNHDA, CDR2 SQIVND, per germline (reference sequence). The germline V and J ends were trimmed by 6 bases and 0 bases, with 14 bases remaining between them. CDR3 loop: CASRLGSGANYGYTF. The DNA for the CDR3 is TGTGCCAGTAGATTGGGGTCGGGGGCTAACTATGGCTACACCTTC.

A word on this clone: In the same sample, other DNA sequences code for this CDR3. The chain has TRBV19 and TRBJ2-3; D might be TRBD2 (6 bases). The CDR3 has 17 amino acids. The germline gives CDR1 LNHDA, CDR2 SQIVND (reference sequence). V was clipped by 5 bases and J by 3 bases, with 21 bases between them. The CDR3 loop reads CASSGGTGFLRTDTQYF. In DNA, the CDR3 is TGTGCCAGTAGTGGGGGGACGGGGTTTCTTCGTACAGATACGCAGTATTTT. Complete variable domain (other parts from reference TRBV19 and TRBJ2-3): DGGITQSPKYLFRKEGQNVTLSCEQNLNHDAMYWYRQDPGQGLRLIYYSQIVNDFQKGDIAEGYSVSREKKESFPLTVTSAQKNPTAFYLCASSGGTGFLRTDTQYFGPGTRLTVL.

The rearrangement uses TRBV14 and TRBJ1-1; TRBD1 matches at 9 bases. Unmatched junction bases numbered 6, after V lost 3 bases and J lost 4 bases. The CDR3 has 15 amino acids. The germline CDR1 and CDR2 sequences are SGHDN and FVKESK. The CDR3 DNA follows: TGTGCCAGCAGCCAGAGAACAGGGGGCATCACTGAAGCTTTCTTT. Protein: CASSQRTGGITEAFF.

The rearrangement joins TRBV7-9 to TRBJ2-2, with TRBD1 matching 7 bases. CDR1 and CDR2 (germline): SEHNR, FQNEAQ (reference sequence). Trimming at V came to 11 bases and at J to 2 bases, leaving 11 bases not matched to a gene. CDR3 length: 15 residues. The CDR3 region has the DNA TGTGCCGCGGTCGCCGGGACAGCAAACACCGGGGAGCTGTTTTTT. Its protein is CAAVAGTANTGELFF. The full variable domain, its missing parts supplied by reference TRBV7-9 and TRBJ2-2, is DTGVSQNPRHKITKRGQNVTFRCDPISEHNRLYWYRQTLGQGPEFLTYFQNEAQLEKSRLLSDRFSAERPKGSFSTLEIQRTEQGDSAMYLCAAVAGTANTGELFFGEGSRLTVL.

This sequence joins TRBV7-2 and TRBJ2-2, with 9 bases lining up with TRBD1. The trim removed 5 bases at V and 4 bases at J, leaving 5 bases unmatched. CDR3 length: 15 residues. The germline V gene has CDR1 SGHTA and CDR2 FQGNSA. CDR3 amino acids: CASSVQGASTGELFF. CDR3 nucleotide sequence: TGTGCCAGCAGCGTACAGGGGGCTAGCACCGGGGAGCTGTTTTTT.

This chain connects TRBV5-1 to TRBJ1-4; D is unclear. The germline V gene encodes CDR1 SGHRS and CDR2 YFSETQ. This CDR3 contains 15 residues. Trimming took 3 bases from V and 0 from J, leaving 9 bases between them. The CDR3 loop is CASSSHTATNEKLFF. The CDR3 bases are TGCGCCAGCAGCTCCCATACAGCAACTAATGAAAAACTGTTTTTT.

This sequence joins TRBV7-2 and TRBJ2-1, with TRBD2 matching 12 bases. V trimming: 2 bases; J trimming: 9 bases; junction bases outside the gene matches: 8. The CDR3 length is 16 residues. Germline lookup yields CDR1 SGHTA and CDR2 FQGNSA. In DNA form, the CDR3 reads TGTGCCAGCAGCTTAACCCAGTCTAGCGGGGGGGGTGAGCAGTTCTTC. Protein: CASSLTQSSGGGEQFF.

This clone showed up just a few times. The V call is TRBV10-1, the J call TRBJ2-1; TRBD2 agrees at 7 bases. Trimming took 5 bases from V and 0 from J; bases not matched to a gene: 19. In germline, CDR1 is WNHNN, CDR2 SYGVQD (reference sequence). The CDR3 extends over 20 amino acids. The CDR3 loop reads CASSLSATSVTSTSYNEQFF. The CDR3 DNA is TGCGCCAGCAGTCTTTCTGCAACTAGCGTTACATCTACCTCCTACAATGAGCAGTTCTTC.

The chain links TRBV6-5 to TRBJ2-5, with 8 positions matching TRBD2. The J segment lost 5 bases and the V segment lost 4 bases, leaving 3 bases of the junction unmatched. This CDR3 spans 13 amino acids. Germline V gene data show CDR1 as MNHEY and CDR2 as SVGAGI. The CDR3, as DNA: TGTGCCAGCAGTTTAGCGGGAATGGAGACCCAGTACTTC. Translated, it gives CASSLAGMETQYF.